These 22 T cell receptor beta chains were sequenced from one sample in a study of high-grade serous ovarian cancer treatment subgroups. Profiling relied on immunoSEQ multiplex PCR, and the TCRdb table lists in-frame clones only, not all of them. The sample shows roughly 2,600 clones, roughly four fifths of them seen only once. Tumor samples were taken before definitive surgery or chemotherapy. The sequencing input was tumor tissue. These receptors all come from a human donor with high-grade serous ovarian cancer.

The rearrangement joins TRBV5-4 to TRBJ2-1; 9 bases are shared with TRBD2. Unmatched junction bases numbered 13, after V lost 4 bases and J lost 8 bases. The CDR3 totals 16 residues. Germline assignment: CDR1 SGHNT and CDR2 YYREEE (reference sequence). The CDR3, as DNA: TGTGCCAGCAGCCCGGACGGCGGGAGGGCCCTAGATGAGCAGTTCTTC. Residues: CASSPDGGRALDEQFF.

Here the CDR3 reads CRGGYGYTF. Written as DNA, the CDR3 is TGCAGGGGGGGCTATGGCTACACCTTC. V gene TRBV20-1 combines with J gene TRBJ1-2, with D possibly being TRBD1 (5 bases). The CDR3 extends over 9 amino acids. Germline assignment: CDR1 DFQATT and CDR2 SNEGSKA (reference sequence).

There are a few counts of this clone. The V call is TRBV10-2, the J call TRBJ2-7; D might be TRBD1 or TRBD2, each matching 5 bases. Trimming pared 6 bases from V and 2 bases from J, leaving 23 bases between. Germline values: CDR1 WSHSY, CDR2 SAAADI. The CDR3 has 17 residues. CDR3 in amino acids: CASSPNPGPQYPYEQYF. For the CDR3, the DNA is TGCGCCAGCAGCCCGAACCCGGGACCGCAATACCCCTACGAGCAGTACTTC.

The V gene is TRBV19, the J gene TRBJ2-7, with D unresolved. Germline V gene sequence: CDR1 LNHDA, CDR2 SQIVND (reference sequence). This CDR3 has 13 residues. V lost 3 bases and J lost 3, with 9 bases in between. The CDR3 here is CASSMSLGYEQYF. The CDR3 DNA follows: TGTGCCAGTAGTATGTCATTGGGCTACGAGCAGTACTTC.

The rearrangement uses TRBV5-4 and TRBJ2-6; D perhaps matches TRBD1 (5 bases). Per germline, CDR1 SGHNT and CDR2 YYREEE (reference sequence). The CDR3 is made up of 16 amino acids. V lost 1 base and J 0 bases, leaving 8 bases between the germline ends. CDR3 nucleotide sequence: TGTGCCAGCAGCTTGCAAGGGGTCTCTGGGGCCAACGTCCTGACTTTC. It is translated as CASSLQGVSGANVLTF.

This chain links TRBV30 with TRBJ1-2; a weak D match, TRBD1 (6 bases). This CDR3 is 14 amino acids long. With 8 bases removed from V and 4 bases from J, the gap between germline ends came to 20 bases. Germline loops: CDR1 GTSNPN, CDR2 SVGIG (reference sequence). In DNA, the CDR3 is TGTGCCGCTACTGTTGCGGGGGCAGGCTATGGCTACACCTTC. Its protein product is CAATVAGAGYGYTF.

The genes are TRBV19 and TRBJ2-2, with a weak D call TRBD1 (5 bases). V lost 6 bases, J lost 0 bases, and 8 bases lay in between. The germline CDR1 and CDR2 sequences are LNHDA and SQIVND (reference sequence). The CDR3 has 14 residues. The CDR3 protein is CASSEQANTGELFF. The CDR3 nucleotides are TGTGCCAGTAGCGAACAGGCGAACACCGGGGAGCTGTTTTTT.

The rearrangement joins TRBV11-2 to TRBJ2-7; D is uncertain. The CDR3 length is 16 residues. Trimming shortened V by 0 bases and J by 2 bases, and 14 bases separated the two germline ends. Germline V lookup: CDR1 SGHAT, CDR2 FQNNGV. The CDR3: CASSLDPAGDTYEQYF. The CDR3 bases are TGTGCCAGCAGCTTAGACCCGGCCGGCGATACCTACGAGCAGTACTTC.

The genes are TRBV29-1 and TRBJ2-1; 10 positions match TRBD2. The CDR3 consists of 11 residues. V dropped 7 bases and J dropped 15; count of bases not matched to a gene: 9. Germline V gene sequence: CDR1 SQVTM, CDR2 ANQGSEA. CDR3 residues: CSAGSSGSGFF. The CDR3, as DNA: TGCAGCGCAGGTTCTAGCGGGAGTGGGTTCTTC.

In nucleotides, the CDR3 is TGTGCCAGCACCCTCAGGGGCTCTGAAGCTTTCTTT. Translated, it gives CASTLRGSEAFF. The chain combines TRBV6-6 with TRBJ1-1; the D gene is possibly TRBD1 (6 bases). Trimming stripped 7 bases from V and 6 bases from J, with 12 bases between. This CDR3 has 12 residues. Germline lookup yields CDR1 MNHNY and CDR2 SVGAGI (reference sequence).

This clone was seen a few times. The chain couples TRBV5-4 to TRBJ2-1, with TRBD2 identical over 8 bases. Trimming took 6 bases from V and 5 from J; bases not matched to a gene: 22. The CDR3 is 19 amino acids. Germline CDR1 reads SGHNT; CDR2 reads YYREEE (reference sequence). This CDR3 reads CASTPRGERETRLDNEQFF. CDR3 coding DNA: TGTGCCAGCACCCCTCGAGGGGAGCGGGAGACCAGGTTGGACAATGAGCAGTTCTTC.

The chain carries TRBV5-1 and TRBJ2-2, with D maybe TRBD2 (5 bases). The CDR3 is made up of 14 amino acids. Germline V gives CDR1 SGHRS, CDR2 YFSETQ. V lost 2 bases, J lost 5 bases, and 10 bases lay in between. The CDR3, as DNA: TGCGCCAGCAGCTTCCCGGGAATGACCGGGGAGCTGTTTTTT. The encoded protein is CASSFPGMTGELFF.

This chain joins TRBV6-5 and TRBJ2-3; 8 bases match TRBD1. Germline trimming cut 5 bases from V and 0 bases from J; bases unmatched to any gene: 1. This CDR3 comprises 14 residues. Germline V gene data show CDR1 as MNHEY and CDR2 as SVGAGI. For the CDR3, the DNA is TGTGCCAGCAGTAGGACAGGGAGCACAGATACGCAGTATTTT. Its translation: CASSRTGSTDTQYF.

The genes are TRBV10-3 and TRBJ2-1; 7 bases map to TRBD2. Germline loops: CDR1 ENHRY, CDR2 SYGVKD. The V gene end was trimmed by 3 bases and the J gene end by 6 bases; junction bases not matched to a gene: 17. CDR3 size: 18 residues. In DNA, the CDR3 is TGTGCCATCAGTGATCATTTTAAGGCGGGAGTAAGTGGCAATGAGCAGTTCTTC. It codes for CAISDHFKAGVSGNEQFF.

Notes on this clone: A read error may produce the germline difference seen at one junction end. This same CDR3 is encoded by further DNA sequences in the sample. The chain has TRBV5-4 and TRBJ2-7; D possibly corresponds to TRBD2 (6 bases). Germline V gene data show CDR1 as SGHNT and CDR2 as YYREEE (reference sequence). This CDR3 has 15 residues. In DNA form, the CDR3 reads TGTGCTAGCAGCTTAGCTACGACTAGTCGCCATGAGCAGTACTTC. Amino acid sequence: CASSLATTSRHEQYF.

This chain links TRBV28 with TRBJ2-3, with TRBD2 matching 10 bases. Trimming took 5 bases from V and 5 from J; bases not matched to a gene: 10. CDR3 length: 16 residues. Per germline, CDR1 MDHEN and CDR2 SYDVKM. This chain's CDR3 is CASSQGLAAVGDTQYF. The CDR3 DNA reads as TGTGCCAGCAGTCAAGGACTAGCGGCGGTGGGAGATACGCAGTATTTT.

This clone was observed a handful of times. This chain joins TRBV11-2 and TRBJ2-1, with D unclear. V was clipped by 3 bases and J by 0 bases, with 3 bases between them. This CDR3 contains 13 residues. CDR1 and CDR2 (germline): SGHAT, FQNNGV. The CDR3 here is CASSLDSYNEQFF. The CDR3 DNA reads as TGTGCCAGCAGCTTGGACTCCTACAATGAGCAGTTCTTC.

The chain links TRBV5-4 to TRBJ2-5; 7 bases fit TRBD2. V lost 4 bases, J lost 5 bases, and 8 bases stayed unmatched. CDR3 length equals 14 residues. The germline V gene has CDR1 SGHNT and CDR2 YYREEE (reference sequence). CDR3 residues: CASSPGLVGETQYF. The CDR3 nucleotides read TGTGCCAGCAGCCCCGGACTAGTCGGGGAGACCCAGTACTTC.

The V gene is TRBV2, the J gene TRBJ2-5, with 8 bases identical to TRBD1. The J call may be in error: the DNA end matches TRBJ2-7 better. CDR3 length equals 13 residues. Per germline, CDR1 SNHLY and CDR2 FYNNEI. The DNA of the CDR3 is TGTGCCAGCAGTAGGACAGGGCAGGGCGAGCAGTACTTC. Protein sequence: CASSRTGQGEQYF.

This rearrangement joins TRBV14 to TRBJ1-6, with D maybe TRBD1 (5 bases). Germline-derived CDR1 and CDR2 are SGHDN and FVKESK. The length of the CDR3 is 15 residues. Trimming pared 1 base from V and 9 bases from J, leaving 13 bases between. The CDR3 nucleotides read TGTGCCAGCAGCCAAGCTTCAGGGTTTGTTTCACCCCTCCACTTT. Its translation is CASSQASGFVSPLHF.

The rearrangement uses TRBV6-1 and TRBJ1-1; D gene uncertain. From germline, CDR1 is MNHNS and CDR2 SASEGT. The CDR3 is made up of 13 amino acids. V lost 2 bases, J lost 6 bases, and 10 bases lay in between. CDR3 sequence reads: CASSEYLSPEAFF. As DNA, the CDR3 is TGTGCCAGCAGTGAATATCTTTCCCCTGAAGCTTTCTTT.

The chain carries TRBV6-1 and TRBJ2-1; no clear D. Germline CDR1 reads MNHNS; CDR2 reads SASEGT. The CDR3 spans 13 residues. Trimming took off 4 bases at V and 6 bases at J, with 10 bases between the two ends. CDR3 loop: CASSVQEINEQFF. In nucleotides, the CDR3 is TGTGCCAGCAGTGTACAAGAAATCAATGAGCAGTTCTTC.